The T cell receptor beta chain described here comes from a study of blood T cells in healthy people across ages. Study-level points and caveats: A roughly linear fall in TCR beta diversity per million T cells was seen with increasing age. A greater number of naive CD4+ cells and higher diversity distinguished long-lived donors from aged donors.

A J-beta primer mix and a sample-barcoded 5' primer were used in a second PCR of about 6 to 12 cycles. Using its own MiXCR run on the 5' RACE reads, TCRdb lists one record per CDR3 protein. The profile shows around 2 million distinct CDR3 sequences, 35% to 50% of them singletons. V shed 4 bases and J shed 5 bases, with 8 bases lying between them. The CDR3 contains 11 residues. The germline V gene encodes CDR1 SQVTM and CDR2 ANQGSEA. As concerns this clonotype: Its antigen remains unidentified.

The gene calls are TRBV29-1 and TRBJ1-2; D is uncertain. The source of this sequence is a human donor in good health. The sample consisted of blood. CDR3 loop: CSVGVSYGYTF. In DNA form, the CDR3 reads TGCAGCGTTGGAGTATCTTATGGCTACACCTTC.